The 32 T cell receptor beta chains in this list originate from one sample, sequenced in a study of blood T cell repertoires in COVID-19. TCRdb keeps only in-frame clones here, not all; method: immunoSEQ multiplex PCR. The repertoire holds around 300,000 clones, around 90% seen once, with 1% in the top ten. The sequenced sample was peripheral blood. These receptors originate from a man between 50 and 59 years old with active or convalescent COVID-19.

The sample holds one count of this clone. This chain connects TRBV6-5 to TRBJ1-1; 8 bases agree with TRBD1. The CDR3 spans 15 residues. The germline V gene encodes CDR1 MNHEY and CDR2 SVGAGI. V lost 0 bases to trimming and J lost 10 bases; unmatched junction nucleotides: 10. CDR3 sequence (DNA): TGTGCCAGCAGTTACTCGCAAACAGGGGGTAACCGAGCTTTCTTT. Translation: CASSYSQTGGNRAFF.

The V gene is TRBV11-2, the J gene TRBJ2-5; TRBD2 matches at 8 bases. Germline CDR1 is SGHAT and CDR2 is FQNNGV. CDR3 size: 17 residues. V was pared by 6 bases and J by 2 bases, with 14 bases of the junction left unmatched. This chain's CDR3 is CASSLIRTTGGQETQYF. The CDR3 DNA reads TGTGCCAGCAGTCTTATCAGGACTACGGGGGGGCAAGAGACCCAGTACTTC. Full variable domain (remainder filled in from reference TRBV11-2 and TRBJ2-5): EAGVAQSPRYKIIEKRQSVAFWCNPISGHATLYWYQQILGQGPKLLIQFQNNGVVDDSQLPKDRFSAERLKGVDSTLKIQPAKLEDSAVYLCASSLIRTTGGQETQYFGPGTRLLVL.

This clone was counted a few times. The chain is built from TRBV5-6 and TRBJ2-3, with 9 positions matching TRBD1. From germline, CDR1 is SGHDT and CDR2 YYEEEE. The CDR3 has 16 amino acids. Trimming removed 4 bases from V and 3 bases from J; junction bases left unmatched: 9. CDR3 sequence (DNA): TGTGCCAGCAGCAGTTCCGGGACAGGGTGGACAGATACGCAGTATTTT. This encodes CASSSSGTGWTDTQYF.

This clone was observed a few times. The J gene is TRBJ1-5, the V gene TRBV2, with a weak D call TRBD1 (6 bases). CDR1 is SNHLY and CDR2 is FYNNEI in the germline V gene. The CDR3 has 13 residues. Trimming shortened V by 7 bases and J by 3 bases, and 10 bases separated the two germline ends. The CDR3 loop reads CASKQGPNQPQHF. In DNA, the CDR3 is TGTGCCAGCAAACAGGGTCCCAATCAGCCCCAGCATTTT.

The gene calls are TRBV28 and TRBJ1-1; D possibly corresponds to TRBD1 (6 bases). The CDR3 is made up of 13 amino acids. Germline V gene lookup returns CDR1 MDHEN and CDR2 SYDVKM. Between the trimmed V and J ends, which lost 6 bases and 1 base, there was a span of 9 bases. DNA for the CDR3: TGTGCCAGCAGACCGACAGGGAACACTGAAGCTTTCTTT. Translating gives CASRPTGNTEAFF.

The V gene is TRBV10-1, the J gene TRBJ2-6; D is ambiguous. Germline V gene data show CDR1 as WNHNN and CDR2 as SYGVQD (reference sequence). Trimming removed 2 bases from V and 0 bases from J, with 11 bases in between. The CDR3 is 17 residues long. CDR3 coding DNA: TGCGCCAGCAGTGAGCTTCCTACTGACTCTGGGGCCAACGTCCTGACTTTC. This codes for CASSELPTDSGANVLTF.

This sequence joins TRBV29-1 and TRBJ1-1; 8 positions match TRBD1. V lost 7 bases, J lost 3 bases, and 4 bases stayed unmatched. Germline V lookup: CDR1 SQVTM, CDR2 ANQGSEA. The CDR3 extends over 12 amino acids. Here the CDR3 reads CSGCRGHTEAFF. Here the CDR3 DNA reads TGCAGCGGCTGCAGGGGGCACACTGAAGCTTTCTTT.

The V gene is TRBV5-1, the J gene TRBJ1-1; D not resolved. The CDR3 has 14 amino acids. Germline CDR1 is SGHRS and CDR2 is YFSETQ. V gave up 4 bases and J gave up 6 bases, with 16 bases separating them. CDR3 residues: CASSLPNSGAEAFF. DNA of the CDR3: TGCGCCAGCAGCCTACCAAACAGCGGCGCTGAAGCTTTCTTT.

This clone was picked up one time. The chain recombines TRBV7-2 with TRBJ2-3, with TRBD1 identical over 9 bases. Looked up from germline, CDR1 is SGHTA and CDR2 is FQGNSA. Germline trimming cut 6 bases from V and 5 bases from J; bases unmatched to any gene: 9. The CDR3 contains 15 residues. CDR3 in amino acids: CASRRGQGLLDTQYF. The CDR3, as DNA: TGTGCCAGCAGACGCGGACAGGGGTTATTAGATACGCAGTATTTT. Full variable domain (missing parts from reference TRBV7-2 and TRBJ2-3): GAGVSQSPSNKVTEKGKDVELRCDPISGHTALYWYRQSLGQGLEFLIYFQGNSAPDKSGLPSDRFSAERTGGSVSTLTIQRTQQEDSAVYLCASRRGQGLLDTQYFGPGTRLTVL.

The chain has TRBV19 and TRBJ1-2; a possible D gene is TRBD1 (6 bases). Germline CDR1 LNHDA, CDR2 SQIVND (reference sequence). CDR3 size: 14 residues. The ends were cut back, 6 bases at V and 3 bases at J, with 14 bases in the middle. The CDR3 DNA sequence: TGTGCCAGTAGACCCCAGGGGAAGGACTATGGCTACACCTTC. It yields the protein CASRPQGKDYGYTF.

This chain links TRBV5-1 with TRBJ2-7; a possible D gene is TRBD2 (5 bases). The V gene lost 4 bases and the J gene lost 3 bases, with 11 bases spanning the gap. The CDR3 spans 13 residues. The germline V gene has CDR1 SGHRS and CDR2 YFSETQ. The CDR3 sequence is CASSPTGGYEQYF. The CDR3 coding sequence is TGCGCCAGCAGCCCCACCGGAGGCTACGAGCAGTACTTC.

The rearrangement joins TRBV28 to TRBJ1-2; possibly TRBD1 for D (5 bases). Germline CDR1 and CDR2: MDHEN and SYDVKM. V was clipped by 7 bases and J by 4 bases, with 28 bases between them. This CDR3 region has 18 residues. The CDR3 reads CASTSTRVRSRLIYGYTF. The DNA of the CDR3 is TGTGCCAGCACTTCCACCAGGGTGCGAAGCAGGTTGATCTATGGCTACACCTTC.

The chain is built from TRBV3-1 (or the pseudogene TRBV3-2) and TRBJ1-1; D gene uncertain. The ends were cut back, 1 base at V and 11 bases at J, with 8 bases in the middle. Germline V gene lookup returns CDR1 LGHDT and CDR2 YNNKEL (reference sequence). The CDR3 consists of 11 residues. This CDR3 reads CASSQVGVAFF. The CDR3 coding sequence is TGTGCCAGCAGCCAAGTGGGCGTCGCTTTCTTT.

The chain uses TRBV6-5 and TRBJ1-2; 8 nucleotides agree with TRBD1. Germline CDR1 is MNHEY and CDR2 is SVGAGI. This CDR3 has 15 residues. Losses at the gene ends were 5 bases for V and 4 bases for J; bases not matched to a gene: 9. This CDR3 reads CASSPSGTGTYGYTF. DNA of the CDR3: TGTGCCAGCAGTCCATCCGGGACAGGAACCTATGGCTACACCTTC.

This chain uses TRBV7-8 with TRBJ1-5, with D uncertain. Germline assignment: CDR1 SGHVS and CDR2 FQNEAQ. This CDR3 has 17 residues. V was shortened by 1 base and J by 3 bases, with 16 bases between the two germline ends. The CDR3 nucleotides read TGTGCCAGCAGCTTAGGCTTGTTTCCGGACTCCAATCAGCCCCAGCATTTT. Its translation: CASSLGLFPDSNQPQHF.

The gene calls are TRBV15 and TRBJ2-7; D gene uncertain. CDR3 length equals 14 residues. V was trimmed by 3 bases and J by 5 bases, leaving 14 bases between them. Germline V lookup: CDR1 LNHNV, CDR2 YYDKDF (reference sequence). The CDR3 coding sequence is TGTGCCACCAGCAGCGTCCCAGGAAAGCACGAGCAGTACTTC. It is translated as CATSSVPGKHEQYF.

This chain uses TRBV12-5 with TRBJ2-7, with D perhaps TRBD1 (6 bases). This CDR3 has 15 residues. V shed 1 base and J shed 3 bases, with 13 bases lying between them. CDR1 is LGHNT, CDR2 FRNRAP, per germline. In nucleotides, the CDR3 is TGTGCTAGTGGTTTGGCCCGGGACATTTTCTACGAGCAGTACTTC. Translation: CASGLARDIFYEQYF.

The gene calls are TRBV18 and TRBJ2-7, with D possibly matching TRBD2 (7 bases). V lost 4 bases to trimming and J lost 7 bases, with 8 bases between them. This CDR3 contains 11 residues. From germline, CDR1 is KGHSH and CDR2 LQKENI. The CDR3 DNA reads as TGTGCCAGCTCACAGGGGGGGGAGCAGTACTTC. This encodes CASSQGGEQYF. The variable domain in full, with the rest retrieved from reference TRBV18 and TRBJ2-7, is NAGVMQNPRHLVRRRGQEARLRCSPMKGHSHVYWYRQLPEEGLKFMVYLQKENIIDESGMPKERFSAEFPKEGPSILRIQQVVRGDSAAYFCASSQGGEQYFGPGTRLTVT.

The chain couples TRBV28 to TRBJ1-4; D ambiguous. V gave up 6 bases and J gave up 8 bases, with 10 bases separating them. The CDR3 contains 12 residues. Germline CDR1 is MDHEN and CDR2 is SYDVKM. The CDR3 DNA reads TGTGCCAGCAGGCTGGGAGGGGAAAAACTGTTTTTT. Translation gives CASRLGGEKLFF. Looking up the rest from reference TRBV28 and TRBJ1-4 gives the full variable domain: DVKVTQSSRYLVKRTGEKVFLECVQDMDHENMFWYRQDPGLGLRLIYFSYDVKMKEKGDIPEGYSVSREKKERFSLILESASTNQTSMYLCASRLGGEKLFFGSGTQLSVL.

The rearrangement joins TRBV3-1 (or the pseudogene TRBV3-2) to TRBJ1-5; D gene uncertain. V lost 1 base and J lost 4, with 5 bases in between. CDR3 length: 13 residues. Germline assignment: CDR1 LGHDT and CDR2 YNNKEL (reference sequence). The CDR3 DNA follows: TGTGCCAGCAGCCAAGGCAGGAATCAGCCCCAGCATTTT. Translating gives CASSQGRNQPQHF.

V usage is TRBV24-1 and J usage is TRBJ2-1; tentatively, D is TRBD2 (5 bases). Germline V gene data show CDR1 as KGHDR and CDR2 as SFDVKD. The CDR3 is made up of 13 amino acids. V was cut by 5 bases and J by 7 bases, with 11 bases left in between. The CDR3 DNA reads as TGTGCCACCAGTGTCCCAACTAGGAATGAGCAGTTCTTC. Protein product: CATSVPTRNEQFF.

The chain recombines TRBV5-5 with TRBJ2-1; TRBD1 aligns across 9 bases. Germline trimming cut 4 bases from V and 4 bases from J; bases unmatched to any gene: 6. The CDR3 is 15 residues long. The V gene's germline CDR1 is SGHKS and CDR2 YYEKEE (reference sequence). For the CDR3, the DNA is TGTGCCAGCAGCCCGACGGGACAGGGATACAATGAGCAGTTCTTC. It is translated as CASSPTGQGYNEQFF.

The V and J genes are TRBV6-2 or TRBV6-3 and TRBJ2-7; D perhaps matches TRBD1 (5 bases). V lost 4 bases, J lost 2 bases, and 15 bases lay in between. The CDR3 is 15 residues long. Germline V gene data show CDR1 as MNHEY and CDR2 as SVGEGT. The CDR3 region has the DNA TGTGCCAGCAGTTTCCCCCTACAGGCTACCTACGAGCAGTACTTC. Its protein is CASSFPLQATYEQYF.

The chain uses TRBV4-3 and TRBJ1-4; TRBD1 agrees at 9 bases. The germline V gene has CDR1 LGHNA and CDR2 YSLEER. The V gene end was trimmed by 4 bases and the J gene end by 8 bases; junction bases not matched to a gene: 5. This CDR3 has 14 residues. The CDR3 bases are TGCGCCAGCAGCCGTAGACAGGGGGGAGAAAAACTGTTTTTT. Amino acids: CASSRRQGGEKLFF.

The genes are TRBV18 and TRBJ2-2; TRBD1 is a possible D gene (6 bases). The CDR3 covers 15 residues. V lost 1 base and J lost 1, with 7 bases in between. Germline V gene lookup returns CDR1 KGHSH and CDR2 LQKENI. In DNA form, the CDR3 reads TGTGCCAGCTCACCACTCAGGGGGAACACCGGGGAGCTGTTTTTT. Translated, it gives CASSPLRGNTGELFF.

The chain carries TRBV2 and TRBJ2-2; TRBD2 matches at 12 bases. V shed 7 bases, J shed 4 bases, and the junction held 7 bases outside the gene matches. The CDR3 sequence is 16 residues long. CDR1 and CDR2 (germline): SNHLY, FYNNEI. In nucleotides, the CDR3 is TGTGCCAGCACTCTAGCGGGAGGGCGAGGCACCGGGGAGCTGTTTTTT. Translated: CASTLAGGRGTGELFF.

The V and J genes are TRBV18 and TRBJ1-3; a weak D match, TRBD1 (5 bases). CDR3 length: 13 amino acids. V was clipped by 0 bases and J by 7 bases, with 7 bases between them. The germline V gene has CDR1 KGHSH and CDR2 LQKENI. This CDR3 reads CASSPPDSNTIYF. The CDR3 nucleotides are TGTGCCAGCTCACCACCCGACAGCAACACCATATATTTT.

This rearrangement joins TRBV15 to TRBJ1-4; no clear D gene. Between the trimmed V and J ends, which lost 0 bases and 5 bases, there was a span of 13 bases. Germline lookup yields CDR1 LNHNV and CDR2 YYDKDF (reference sequence). CDR3 size: 16 residues. The CDR3 bases are TGTGCCACCAGCAGAGATCACGGGGTTTACAATGAAAAACTGTTTTTT. It is translated as CATSRDHGVYNEKLFF.

The V call is TRBV18, the J call TRBJ2-5; 7 bases fit TRBD1. The length of the CDR3 is 15 residues. Germline CDR1 reads KGHSH; CDR2 reads LQKENI. V shed 3 bases and J 5 bases; nucleotides not matched to a gene: 9. This CDR3 is CASSPPGQAVETQYF. DNA of the CDR3: TGTGCCAGCTCACCGCCAGGACAGGCAGTGGAGACCCAGTACTTC.

The rearrangement links TRBV5-1 to TRBJ2-5, with D possibly matching TRBD1 (6 bases). The CDR3 totals 13 residues. The germline V gene encodes CDR1 SGHRS and CDR2 YFSETQ. The V end was cut by 3 bases, the J end by 5 bases, with 11 bases between. CDR3 in amino acids: CASSSQGRETQYF. The CDR3 DNA reads as TGCGCCAGCAGCTCCCAGGGGCGGGAGACCCAGTACTTC.

The chain recombines TRBV28 with TRBJ2-7; D perhaps matches TRBD2 (6 bases). The germline gives CDR1 MDHEN, CDR2 SYDVKM. This CDR3 spans 14 amino acids. V dropped 3 bases and J dropped 1 base, with 10 bases sitting between them. CDR3 sequence: CASSFPAGSYEQYF. CDR3 nucleotide sequence: TGTGCCAGCAGTTTCCCGGCGGGGTCCTACGAGCAGTACTTC.

The V call is TRBV3-1 (or the pseudogene TRBV3-2), the J call TRBJ1-1; weak D call: TRBD1 (5 bases). This CDR3 contains 19 residues. The ends were cut back, 1 base at V and 0 bases at J, with 21 bases in the middle. Germline CDR1 reads LGHDT; CDR2 reads YNNKEL (reference sequence). CDR3 sequence reads: CASSQGIRGFTGMNTEAFF. The CDR3, as DNA: TGTGCCAGCAGCCAAGGGATTCGGGGGTTCACTGGTATGAACACTGAAGCTTTCTTT.